These 21 T cell receptor beta chains were sequenced from one sample in a study of T-cell memory formation after mild COVID-19 (dated by TCRdb to the early 2020s). Library preparation was by 5' RACE. The data were produced on an Illumina NovaSeq 6000. Clones were called with MiXCR by TCRdb after fastp trimmed the public reads at Q25, and only in-frame beta chains were retained. One record per CDR3 amino acid sequence lists the most common genes and DNA. Present in this sample are 450,000 to 650,000 distinct CDR3 sequences, roughly a fifth of which were seen just once. Roughly 8.3% of the sample rests with the top ten. Sequenced sample: PBMCs or a T cell subset sorted from them (not recorded which). These receptors were obtained from an adult woman who had mild COVID-19 (a few samples of this study predate the infection). The sample titles of this study are shuffled in the database, so cell type and time point are left out; the donor was told from shared clones.

The CDR3 spells CASSSGTIGVNEQFF. The DNA for the CDR3 is TGTGCCAGCAGCTCCGGGACAATAGGGGTCAATGAGCAGTTCTTC. The V and J genes are TRBV7-9 and TRBJ2-1; the D gene is possibly TRBD1 (6 bases). Germline V gives CDR1 SEHNR, CDR2 FQNEAQ (reference sequence). V was pared by 4 bases and J by 6 bases, with 16 bases between. This CDR3 comprises 15 residues.

This clonotype came up a few times. The rearrangement uses TRBV6-5 and TRBJ1-6, with TRBD1 as a possible D gene (5 bases). V was trimmed by 2 bases and J by 3 bases, leaving 14 bases between them. Germline values: CDR1 MNHEY, CDR2 SVGAGI. CDR3 length equals 17 residues. CDR3 nucleotides: TGTGCCAGCAGTTACGTCGCAGGGATCGACTATAATTCACCCCTCCACTTT. It encodes CASSYVAGIDYNSPLHF.

The chain recombines TRBV6-2 or TRBV6-3 with TRBJ1-2, with D perhaps TRBD1 (5 bases). Trimming stripped 5 bases from V and 8 bases from J, with 27 bases between. The CDR3 sequence is 17 residues long. CDR1 MNHEY and CDR2 SVGEGT come from the germline V gene. The CDR3, as DNA: TGTGCCAGCAGTGAACCTACCGGGACCCAAACTAATGGGGGCTACACCTTC. This encodes CASSEPTGTQTNGGYTF.

This clonotype was seen a handful of times. The chain joins TRBV15 to TRBJ2-7; D is uncertain. Trimming pared 0 bases from V and 0 bases from J, leaving 12 bases between. Germline values: CDR1 LNHNV, CDR2 YYDKDF (reference sequence). This CDR3 is built from 16 residues. CDR3 coding DNA: TGTGCCACCAGCAGAGAGAGGACGGTGATCTCCTACGAGCAGTACTTC. The encoded protein is CATSRERTVISYEQYF.

This clonotype occurred a few times. The chain carries TRBV6-2 or TRBV6-3 and TRBJ1-4; D gene ambiguous. The CDR3 contains 16 residues. CDR1 MNHEY and CDR2 SVGEGT come from the germline V gene. Trimming stripped 0 bases from V and 2 bases from J, with 10 bases between. The chain's CDR3 is CASSYSRNPTNEKLFF. DNA of the CDR3: TGTGCCAGCAGTTACTCGAGGAACCCCACTAATGAAAAACTGTTTTTT.

This clonotype has just a few counts. This chain uses TRBV18 with TRBJ1-1, with D uncertain. The CDR3 extends over 14 amino acids. The V end lost 2 bases, the J end lost 5 bases, and 12 bases lay between the germline ends. Germline V gives CDR1 KGHSH, CDR2 LQKENI. CDR3 sequence (DNA): TGTGCCAGCTCACCAGGTGCGGAAAAGACTGAAGCTTTCTTT. It codes for CASSPGAEKTEAFF.

The chain recombines TRBV6-5 with TRBJ1-5, with TRBD1 as a possible D gene (6 bases). The germline CDR1 and CDR2 sequences are MNHEY and SVGAGI. The length of the CDR3 is 15 residues. V was shortened by 5 bases and J by 5 bases, with 16 bases between the two germline ends. As DNA, the CDR3 is TGTGCCAGCAGTCCAGCGACAGGCAGGGATCAGCCCCAGCATTTT. This sequence encodes CASSPATGRDQPQHF.

The chain combines TRBV7-6 with TRBJ2-7, with 9 bases lining up with TRBD1. V shed 1 base, J shed 4 bases, and the junction held 8 bases outside the gene matches. CDR3 length equals 16 residues. In germline, CDR1 is SGHVS, CDR2 FNYEAQ. The CDR3 DNA reads as TGTGCCAGCAGCTTAGAGACGGGACAGGGATATTACGAGCAGTACTTC. Protein sequence: CASSLETGQGYYEQYF.

This clonotype came up many times. The chain is built from TRBV4-3 and TRBJ2-3; unclear D gene. V was clipped by 1 base and J by 2 bases, with 10 bases between them. Germline V gives CDR1 LGHNA, CDR2 YSLEER. The CDR3 runs 15 residues. Here the CDR3 reads CASSQGTFFTDTQYF. The DNA of the CDR3 is TGCGCCAGCAGCCAAGGAACTTTCTTCACAGATACGCAGTATTTT.

This sequence joins TRBV19 and TRBJ2-7; the D gene is possibly TRBD2 (5 bases). The V end lost 3 bases, the J end lost 2 bases, and 11 bases lay between the germline ends. The CDR3 covers 14 residues. Germline loops: CDR1 LNHDA, CDR2 SQIVND (reference sequence). The CDR3 here is CASSIAGLAYEQYF. The CDR3 nucleotides read TGTGCCAGTAGTATTGCAGGACTTGCCTACGAGCAGTACTTC.

This clonotype was detected ten times or more. The chain recombines TRBV7-6 with TRBJ2-3, with 9 nucleotides matching TRBD1. Germline V CDR1 and CDR2: SGHVS, FNYEAQ. After removal of 5 bases from V and 4 bases from J, the junction contained 4 bases not matched to a gene. The CDR3 sequence is 14 residues long. The CDR3 bases are TGTGCCAGCAGCCGACAGGGGGGTTCAGATACGCAGTATTTT. It yields the protein CASSRQGGSDTQYF. Supplemented by reference TRBV7-6 and TRBJ2-3, the full variable domain reads GAGVSQSPRYKVTKRGQDVALRCDPISGHVSLYWYRQALGQGPEFLTYFNYEAQQDKSGLPNDRFSAERPEGSISTLTIQRTEQRDSAMYRCASSRQGGSDTQYFGPGTRLTVL.

The table lists this clonotype with a few counts. This chain links TRBV24-1 with TRBJ2-1; weak D call: TRBD1 (6 bases). The CDR3 spans 13 residues. The V gene lost 4 bases and the J gene lost 12 bases, with 15 bases spanning the gap. CDR1 and CDR2 from the germline V gene are KGHDR and SFDVKD. The CDR3 here is CATSDRGVGWQFF. CDR3 sequence (DNA): TGTGCCACCAGTGACAGGGGAGTGGGGTGGCAGTTCTTC.

The chain combines TRBV4-2 with TRBJ1-1; maybe TRBD1 (5 bases). V was pared by 3 bases and J by 5 bases, with 13 bases between. CDR3 size: 14 residues. Per the germline V gene, CDR1 is LGHNA and CDR2 is YNFKEQ. The CDR3 loop is CASSQGPMETEAFF. The CDR3, as DNA: TGTGCCAGCAGCCAGGGACCTATGGAAACTGAAGCTTTCTTT.

This clonotype has only a few counts. For the CDR3, the DNA is TGCGCCAGCAGCCAAGAATCGGGTACTGGGGCCAACGTCCTGACTTTC. It translates to CASSQESGTGANVLTF. The chain is built from TRBV4-1 and TRBJ2-6; D gene ambiguous. Germline loops: CDR1 MGHRA, CDR2 YSYEKL. The CDR3 has 16 amino acids. Deletions cut 0 bases from V and 2 bases from J, with 8 bases between.

This clonotype has just a few counts. This rearrangement joins TRBV29-1 to TRBJ2-7, with a weak D call TRBD2 (5 bases). The CDR3 is 13 residues long. The germline V gene has CDR1 SQVTM and CDR2 ANQGSEA. Trimming removed 4 bases at V and 2 bases at J, with 12 bases between. CDR3 in amino acids: CSVALAATYEQYF. The DNA for the CDR3 is TGCAGCGTTGCGCTAGCAGCCACCTACGAGCAGTACTTC.

The V and J genes are TRBV4-3 and TRBJ1-2; TRBD1 agrees at 8 bases. After removal of 0 bases from V and 7 bases from J, the junction contained 10 bases not matched to a gene. CDR1 is LGHNA, CDR2 YSLEER, per germline. The CDR3 has 16 amino acids. The CDR3 reads CASSQDLRQGFGGYTF. The CDR3 DNA reads TGCGCCAGCAGCCAAGATCTGAGACAGGGGTTTGGTGGCTACACCTTC.

V is TRBV25-1 and J is TRBJ2-7, with 7 bases matching TRBD2. The germline gives CDR1 MGHDK, CDR2 SYGVNS. There are 16 residues in the CDR3. The ends lost 5 bases at V and 6 bases at J; junction bases unmatched: 16. This CDR3 is CASSYSGGGTSREQYF. CDR3 DNA: TGTGCCAGCAGTTACTCCGGCGGGGGTACTAGTCGCGAGCAGTACTTC.

In this sample, this clonotype turned up a few times. This chain joins TRBV4-2 and TRBJ2-3; TRBD2 matches at 8 bases. The CDR3 is 16 residues long. V was clipped by 3 bases and J by 1 base; unmatched bases: 6. Germline V lookup: CDR1 LGHNA, CDR2 YNFKEQ. The CDR3 coding sequence is TGTGCCAGCAGCCAGAAAACGGGGGGGCGCACAGATACGCAGTATTTT. Translation gives CASSQKTGGRTDTQYF.

CDR3 protein: CATSDFRRRDGYTF. CDR3 DNA: TGTGCCACCAGTGATTTCCGGCGACGGGATGGCTACACCTTC. V and J are TRBV24-1 and TRBJ1-2; D gene uncertain. The CDR3 is 14 residues long. Germline V lookup: CDR1 KGHDR, CDR2 SFDVKD. V was pared by 1 base and J by 6 bases, with 11 bases between.

This clonotype was seen once. This rearrangement joins TRBV18 to TRBJ1-1, with 7 bases lining up with TRBD1. The V gene's germline CDR1 is KGHSH and CDR2 LQKENI. With 6 bases clipped from V and 1 base from J, the junction kept 11 bases outside the gene matches. The CDR3 sequence is 16 residues long. The CDR3 DNA is TGTGCCAGCTCTCCCTCACAGGGGAGTTCGAACACTGAAGCTTTCTTT. It encodes CASSPSQGSSNTEAFF.

The V and J genes are TRBV27 and TRBJ1-1; no reliable D call. This CDR3 has 17 amino acids. In germline, CDR1 is MNHEY, CDR2 SMNVEV (reference sequence). The ends were cut back, 6 bases at V and 0 bases at J, with 20 bases in the middle. CDR3 amino acids: CASSLLWGQTMNTEAFF. CDR3 DNA: TGTGCCAGCAGCCTTCTATGGGGTCAGACAATGAACACTGAAGCTTTCTTT.